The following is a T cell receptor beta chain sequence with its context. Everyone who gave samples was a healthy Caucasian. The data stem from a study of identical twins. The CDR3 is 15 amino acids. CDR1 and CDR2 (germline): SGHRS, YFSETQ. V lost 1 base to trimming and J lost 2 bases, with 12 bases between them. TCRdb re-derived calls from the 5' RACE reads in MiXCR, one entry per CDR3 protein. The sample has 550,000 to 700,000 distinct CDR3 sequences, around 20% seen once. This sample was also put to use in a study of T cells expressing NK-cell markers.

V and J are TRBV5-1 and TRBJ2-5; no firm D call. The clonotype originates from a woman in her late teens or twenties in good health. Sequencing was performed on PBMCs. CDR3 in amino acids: CASSLSLADQETQYF. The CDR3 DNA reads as TGCGCCAGCAGCTTGTCCCTCGCTGATCAAGAGACCCAGTACTTC.